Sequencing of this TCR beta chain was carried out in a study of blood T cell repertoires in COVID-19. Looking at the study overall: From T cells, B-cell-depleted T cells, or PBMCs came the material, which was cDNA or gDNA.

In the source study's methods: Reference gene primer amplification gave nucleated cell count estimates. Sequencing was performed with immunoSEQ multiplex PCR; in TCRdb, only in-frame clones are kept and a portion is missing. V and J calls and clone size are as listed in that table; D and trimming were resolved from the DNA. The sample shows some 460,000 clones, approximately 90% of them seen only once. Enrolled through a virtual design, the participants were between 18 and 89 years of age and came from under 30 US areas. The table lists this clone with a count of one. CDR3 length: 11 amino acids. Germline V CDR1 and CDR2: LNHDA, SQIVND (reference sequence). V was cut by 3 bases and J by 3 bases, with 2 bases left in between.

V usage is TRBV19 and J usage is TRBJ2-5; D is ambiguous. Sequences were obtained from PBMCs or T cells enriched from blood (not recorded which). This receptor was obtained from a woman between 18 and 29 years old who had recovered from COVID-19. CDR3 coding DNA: TGTGCCAGTAGTATTAAAGAGACCCAGTACTTC. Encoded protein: CASSIKETQYF.